The source of this T cell receptor (beta chain) is a study of blood T cells in healthy people across ages. Germline CDR1 reads LGHNA; CDR2 reads YSLEER. The CDR3 runs 14 residues. The V gene lost 1 base and the J gene lost 4 bases, with 7 bases spanning the gap. The authors ran a second PCR of about 7 to 11 cycles using a sample-barcoded 5' primer and a J-beta primer mix. Using its own MiXCR run on the 5' RACE reads, TCRdb lists one record per CDR3 protein. This table has more than 500,000 distinct CDR3 sequences, about a quarter appearing once. This clonotype was found a few times. Separately, the same data were catalogued under a study of T cells of mothers and their children.

The V and J genes are TRBV4-3 and TRBJ2-2, with D possibly TRBD1 on 5 matching bases. Material for sequencing was blood. This TCR was recovered from a boy younger than 10 in good health. The CDR3 here is CASSQAGATGELFF. CDR3 sequence (DNA): TGCGCCAGCAGCCAAGCTGGGGCCACCGGGGAGCTGTTTTTT.